This T cell receptor beta chain was obtained from a study of T cell responses to AZD1222 COVID-19 vaccine. Study as a whole: Second doses that came at about 4 or about 12 weeks were put together.

Here immunoSEQ multiplex PCR was the method, and the copy in TCRdb shows in-frame clones only, minus some. Of around 76,000 clones in the sample, around 84% are singletons; the top ten hold more than 8.5%. The sequence came from an adult in good health. Sequencing used peripheral blood, obtained on day 0 of AZD1222 vaccination.

CDR3 residues: CASSFGLAGAGETQYF. For the CDR3, the DNA is TGTGCCAGCAGTTTCGGACTAGCGGGGGCAGGGGAGACCCAGTACTTC. V usage is TRBV6-5 and J usage is TRBJ2-5; 13 nucleotides match TRBD2. The CDR3 extends over 16 amino acids. The V segment lost 4 bases and the J segment 5 bases; nucleotides outside the gene matches: 7. Looked up from germline, CDR1 is MNHEY and CDR2 is SVGAGI.